The clone carrying this TCR beta chain was counted between two and nine times. The CDR3 has 14 residues. V was cut by 2 bases and J by 1 base, with 9 bases left in between. The germline CDR1 and CDR2 sequences are SGHDN and FVKESK. The sample originates from a study of T cells in Graves' hyperthyroidism and ophthalmopathy. Graves' hyperthyroidism was deemed stable given no ophthalmopathy progression within 18 months. Template material for amplifying TCR beta CDR3 regions consisted of RNA transcripts. With the HTBI primer set, the TCR CDR3 went through a first round of RT-PCR. MiXCR, run by TCRdb on the multiplex PCR reads, gives a single entry per CDR3 protein. The data hold 370,000 or so distinct CDR3 sequences, with around 25% observed a single time.

The sequence was collected from a man aged 45-60 years with Graves' hyperthyroidism. V usage is TRBV14 and J usage is TRBJ2-7; D may be TRBD1 (6 bases). Sample: blood. The CDR3, as DNA: TGTGCCAGCAGCCAACACAGGGAGTCCTACGAGCAGTACTTC. Its translation is CASSQHRESYEQYF.